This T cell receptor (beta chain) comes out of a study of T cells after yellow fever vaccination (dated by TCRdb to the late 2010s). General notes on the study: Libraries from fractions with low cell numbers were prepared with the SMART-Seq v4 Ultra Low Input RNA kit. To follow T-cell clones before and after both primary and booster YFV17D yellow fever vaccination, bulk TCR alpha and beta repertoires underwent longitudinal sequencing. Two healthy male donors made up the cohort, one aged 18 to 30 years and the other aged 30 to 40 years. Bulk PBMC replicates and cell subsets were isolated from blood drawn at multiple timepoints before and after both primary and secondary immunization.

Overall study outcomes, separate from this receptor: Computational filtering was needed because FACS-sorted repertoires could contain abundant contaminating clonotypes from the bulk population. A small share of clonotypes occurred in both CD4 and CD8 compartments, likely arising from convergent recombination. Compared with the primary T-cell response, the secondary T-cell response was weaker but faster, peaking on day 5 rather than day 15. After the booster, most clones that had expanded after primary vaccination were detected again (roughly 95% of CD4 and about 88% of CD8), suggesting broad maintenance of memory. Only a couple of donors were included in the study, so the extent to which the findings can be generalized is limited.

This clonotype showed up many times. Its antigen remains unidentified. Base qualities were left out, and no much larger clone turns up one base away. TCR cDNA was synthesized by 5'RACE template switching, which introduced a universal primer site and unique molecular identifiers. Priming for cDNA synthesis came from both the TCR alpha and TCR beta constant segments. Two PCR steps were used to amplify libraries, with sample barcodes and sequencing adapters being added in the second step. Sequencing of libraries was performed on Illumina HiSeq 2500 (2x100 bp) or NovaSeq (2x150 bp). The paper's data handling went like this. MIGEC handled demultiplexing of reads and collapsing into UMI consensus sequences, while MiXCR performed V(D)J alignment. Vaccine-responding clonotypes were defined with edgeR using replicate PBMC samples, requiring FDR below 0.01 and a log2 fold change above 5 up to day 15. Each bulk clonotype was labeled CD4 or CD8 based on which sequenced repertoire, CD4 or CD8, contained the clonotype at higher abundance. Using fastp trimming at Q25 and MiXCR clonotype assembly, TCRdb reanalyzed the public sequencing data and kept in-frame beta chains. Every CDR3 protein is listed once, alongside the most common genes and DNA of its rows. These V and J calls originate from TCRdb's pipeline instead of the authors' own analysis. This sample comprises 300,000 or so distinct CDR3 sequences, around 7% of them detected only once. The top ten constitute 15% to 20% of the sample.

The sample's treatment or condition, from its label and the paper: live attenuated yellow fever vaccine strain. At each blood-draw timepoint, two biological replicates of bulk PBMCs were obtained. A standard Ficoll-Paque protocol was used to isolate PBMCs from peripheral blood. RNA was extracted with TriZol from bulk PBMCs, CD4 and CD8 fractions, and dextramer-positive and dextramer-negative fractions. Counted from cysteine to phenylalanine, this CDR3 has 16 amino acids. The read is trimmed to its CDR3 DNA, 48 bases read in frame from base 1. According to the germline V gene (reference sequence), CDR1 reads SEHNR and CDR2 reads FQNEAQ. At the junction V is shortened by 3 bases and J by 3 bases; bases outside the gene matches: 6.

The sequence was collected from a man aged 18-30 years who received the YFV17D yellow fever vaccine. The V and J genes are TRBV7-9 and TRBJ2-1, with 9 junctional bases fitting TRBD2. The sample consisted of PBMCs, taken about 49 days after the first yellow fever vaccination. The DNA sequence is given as TGTGCCAGCAGCTTTACGACTAGCGGTCTCTACAATGAGCAGTTCTTC. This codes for CASSFTTSGLYNEQFF.